This T cell receptor beta chain was obtained from a study of blood T cell repertoires in COVID-19. Here immunoSEQ multiplex PCR was the method, and the copy in TCRdb shows in-frame clones only, minus some. The sample has some 180,000 clones, around 85% seen once. Trimming removed 6 bases at V and 3 bases at J, with 12 bases between. Looked up from germline, CDR1 is MNHEY and CDR2 is SVGAGI. The CDR3 is made up of 14 amino acids. The chain carries TRBV6-5 and TRBJ2-1, with D possibly being TRBD2 (5 bases). The sequencing input was peripheral blood. This clonotype originated in a man aged 45-60 years who had recovered from COVID-19. Here the CDR3 reads CASSRTAVYNEQFF. CDR3 DNA: TGTGCCAGCAGCCGGACTGCCGTCTACAATGAGCAGTTCTTC.